Listed here is a single TCR beta chain. This sample includes further DNA sequences coding for the same CDR3. The CDR3 length is 13 residues. Germline V gene lookup returns CDR1 MDHEN and CDR2 SYDVKM. Deletions cut 3 bases from V and 2 bases from J, with 5 bases between. This specimen comes from a study of cytomegalovirus exposure and HLA in healthy donors. Both 60 Vbeta primers and 13 Jbeta primers went into the PCR. Assay: immunoSEQ multiplex PCR; the TCRdb copy retains only in-frame clones and omits some. The table shows over 120,000 clones, with 80% occurring only once. The chain combines TRBV28 with TRBJ1-5; D is unresolved. The clonotype originates from a man aged 45-65 years in good health and CMV-seronegative. The sample comprised PBMCs. The CDR3 bases are TGTGCCAGCAGTTTTTCCGGCAATCAGCCCCAGCATTTT. This encodes CASSFSGNQPQHF.